Sequencing of this TCR beta chain was carried out in a study of technical replicates of blood from several donors. Here immunoSEQ multiplex PCR was the method, and the copy in TCRdb shows in-frame clones only, minus some. The data show under 85,000 clones, approximately 93% seen once. This CDR3 comprises 15 residues. The source is a human donor in good health. This sequence joins TRBV21-1 and TRBJ2-7; the DNA was not compared with TRBD1, the D call given in the table. TRBV21-1 is a pseudogene locus. The source material was T cells isolated from PBMCs. This chain's CDR3 is CASSSTWDRDYEQYF. For the CDR3, the DNA is TGTGCCAGCAGCTCCACTTGGGACAGGGACTACGAGCAGTACTTC.